This T cell receptor beta chain was sequenced for a study of human T cells and chemical hapten exposure. TCRdb re-derived calls from the RACE reads in MiXCR, one entry per CDR3 protein. The table shows 300,000 to 450,000 distinct CDR3 sequences, with roughly 5.3% occurring only once. This clonotype was counted between two and nine times. At one end, the junction sequence differs from germline, possibly due to a read error. Specified time point: pre-sensitization, week 0. Treatment defined: therapeutic diphenylcyclopropenone sensitization with weekly scalp DPC. This CDR3 has 14 amino acids. Germline CDR1 is SGHAT and CDR2 is FQNNGV.

The receptor comes from a woman aged 45-65 years with alopecia areata. Some clones in this sample may be carry-over from other donors' samples. This material consisted of whole blood, taken in connection with sensitization to the hapten diphenylcyclopropenone (DPC). This chain joins TRBV11-2 and TRBJ2-7; the D is unclear. The CDR3 is CASSLEPSSYEQHF. The CDR3 DNA sequence: TGTGCCAGCAGCTTAGAACCGAGCTCCTACGAGCAGCACTTC.